Following are 13 T cell receptor beta chains from one sample sequenced in a study of vaccination and CD4 T cells after COVID-19. Sequencing of cultured CD4+ T cell DNA used the Oncomine TCR Beta short-read assay. TCRdb re-analysed the PCR reads in MiXCR, keeping a single row per CDR3 protein. The sample contains 16,000 or so distinct CDR3 sequences, 52% of which appear only once. Treatment specified: approximately 9-day PBMC culture with coronavirus spike peptide pools or control peptides (ViraFEST assay). Their antigen targets remain unknown. The specimen comprised CD4+ T cells from blood, cultured in vitro, sampled before SARS-CoV-2 vaccination. These receptors were taken from a human donor who had recovered from COVID-19.

This chain uses TRBV6-2 or TRBV6-3 with TRBJ2-7; a weak D match, TRBD1 (5 bases). Deletions cut 6 bases from V and 5 bases from J, with 20 bases between. Germline assignment: CDR1 MNHEY and CDR2 SVGEGT. The length of the CDR3 is 15 residues. In DNA, the CDR3 is TGTGCCAGCAGCCCCTGGGGCTCCGCGGTCCACGAGCAGTACTTC. It translates to CASSPWGSAVHEQYF.

This clonotype was detected only a few times. V and J are TRBV28 and TRBJ1-5; tentative D call: TRBD1 (6 bases). Germline V gene lookup returns CDR1 MDHEN and CDR2 SYDVKM. Trimming removed 6 bases at V and 2 bases at J, with 14 bases between. This CDR3 has 15 residues. CDR3: CASRPGTPGNQPQHF. The CDR3 DNA is TGTGCCAGCAGACCCGGGACACCAGGCAATCAGCCCCAGCATTTT. Drawing the rest from reference TRBV28 and TRBJ1-5, the complete variable domain is DVKVTQSSRYLVKRTGEKVFLECVQDMDHENMFWYRQDPGLGLRLIYFSYDVKMKEKGDIPEGYSVSREKKERFSLILESASTNQTSMYLCASRPGTPGNQPQHFGDGTRLSIL.

This clonotype came up a few times. The chain uses TRBV20-1 and TRBJ2-3; TRBD2 agrees at 8 bases. CDR3 length: 13 residues. The junction had 6 bases not matched to a gene; V was cut back by 0 bases and J by 10 bases. The germline gives CDR1 DFQATT, CDR2 SNEGSKA (reference sequence). For the CDR3, the DNA is TGCAGTGCTAGAGATCCGGGACTAGAATCGCAGTATTTT. This sequence encodes CSARDPGLESQYF.

This clonotype was observed a few times. This sequence joins TRBV12-3 or TRBV12-4 and TRBJ1-5; 9 bases fit TRBD1. The junction had 4 bases not matched to a gene; V was cut back by 4 bases and J by 6 bases. This CDR3 comprises 14 residues. CDR3 region: CASSSGQGFQPQHF. In DNA form, the CDR3 reads TGTGCCAGCAGTTCGGGACAGGGCTTTCAGCCCCAGCATTTT.

V and J are TRBV19 and TRBJ2-2; D possibly matches TRBD1 or TRBD2 (5 bases each). Per germline, CDR1 LNHDA and CDR2 SQIVND (reference sequence). V gave up 6 bases and J gave up 4 bases, with 33 bases separating them. This CDR3 is built from 21 residues. The DNA of the CDR3 is TGTGCCAGTAGCAATCCGACCTTTGTCCCGGGACCCGTCGAGGTCACCGGGGAGCTGTTTTTT. It encodes CASSNPTFVPGPVEVTGELFF.

Here the CDR3 DNA reads TGTGCCAGCAGCCCCGACAGGGCTCACACCGGGGAGCTGTTTTTT. The encoded protein is CASSPDRAHTGELFF. The V gene is TRBV7-7, the J gene TRBJ2-2, with TRBD1 matching over 7 bases. This CDR3 is 15 amino acids long. Germline values: CDR1 SSHAT, CDR2 FNYEAQ (reference sequence). The trim removed 5 bases at V and 3 bases at J, leaving 6 bases unmatched.

CDR3 sequence: CASSIRGQETQYF. The CDR3 DNA reads as TGTGCCAGTAGTATCAGGGGGCAAGAGACCCAGTACTTC. The chain joins TRBV19 to TRBJ2-5; 7 bases align to TRBD1. There are 13 residues in the CDR3. CDR1 and CDR2 from the germline V gene are LNHDA and SQIVND (reference sequence). The J segment lost 2 bases and the V segment lost 3 bases, leaving 0 bases of the junction unmatched.

The CDR3: CASSRYQTGTNYGYTF. DNA for the CDR3: TGTGCCAGCAGCCGATACCAGACAGGGACTAACTATGGCTACACCTTC. V gene TRBV5-6 combines with J gene TRBJ1-2; 7 bases are a match to TRBD1. The germline gives CDR1 SGHDT, CDR2 YYEEEE. This CDR3 spans 16 amino acids. J lost 0 bases, V lost 4 bases, and 9 bases had no gene match.

The rearrangement links TRBV20-1 to TRBJ1-5, with D possibly matching TRBD1 (6 bases). The CDR3 totals 15 residues. V was shortened by 2 bases and J by 0 bases, with 11 bases between the two germline ends. Germline CDR1 is DFQATT and CDR2 is SNEGSKA (reference sequence). CDR3 protein: CSARRGTYSNQPQHF. The CDR3 DNA reads as TGCAGTGCTAGAAGGGGGACCTATAGCAATCAGCCCCAGCATTTT.

This chain uses TRBV7-6 with TRBJ1-6; a weak D match, TRBD1 (5 bases). This CDR3 region has 19 residues. Germline V gene lookup returns CDR1 SGHVS and CDR2 FNYEAQ. V was trimmed by 1 base and J by 6 bases, leaving 22 bases between them. In DNA form, the CDR3 reads TGTGCCAGCAGCTTAGAGGTTGGCAGGGCGCGAGCAGCTAATTCACCCCTCCACTTT. Translation gives CASSLEVGRARAANSPLHF.

The sample holds a few counts of this clonotype. This chain connects TRBV20-1 to TRBJ1-2; the D is unclear. Trimming removed 7 bases at V and 8 bases at J, with 20 bases between. CDR3 length: 13 amino acids. The germline CDR1 and CDR2 sequences are DFQATT and SNEGSKA (reference sequence). The CDR3: CSVSSTGGLGYTF. The CDR3 nucleotides are TGCAGTGTTTCATCCACCGGAGGGCTAGGCTACACCTTC.

V and J are TRBV6-2 or TRBV6-3 and TRBJ1-1; perhaps TRBD1 as D (6 bases). The CDR3 spans 16 residues. V was clipped by 2 bases and J by 0 bases, with 13 bases between them. The germline V gene encodes CDR1 MNHEY and CDR2 SVGEGT. In DNA form, the CDR3 reads TGTGCCAGCAGTTACGTGGACAGTCCGATGAACACTGAAGCTTTCTTT. Its translation: CASSYVDSPMNTEAFF.

V and J are TRBV20-1 and TRBJ2-7; 10 bases align to TRBD1. This CDR3 is 15 amino acids long. Trimming removed 6 bases from V and 1 base from J; junction bases left unmatched: 9. CDR1 and CDR2 from the germline V gene are DFQATT and SNEGSKA (reference sequence). CDR3 nucleotide sequence: TGCAGTGCGACCCTCGGGACAGGGGCGTCCTACGAGCAGTACTTC. Protein product: CSATLGTGASYEQYF.